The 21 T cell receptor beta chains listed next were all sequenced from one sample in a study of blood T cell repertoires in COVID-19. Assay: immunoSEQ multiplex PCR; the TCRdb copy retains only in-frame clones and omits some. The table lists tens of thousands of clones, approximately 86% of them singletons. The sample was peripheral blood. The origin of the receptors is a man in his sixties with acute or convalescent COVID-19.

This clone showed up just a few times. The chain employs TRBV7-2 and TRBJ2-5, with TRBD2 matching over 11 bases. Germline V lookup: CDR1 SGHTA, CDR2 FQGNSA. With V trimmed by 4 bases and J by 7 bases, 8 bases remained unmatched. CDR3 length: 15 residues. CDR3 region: CASSSVSGGAGTQYF. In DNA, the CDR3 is TGTGCCAGCAGCTCCGTTAGCGGGGGGGCTGGGACCCAGTACTTC. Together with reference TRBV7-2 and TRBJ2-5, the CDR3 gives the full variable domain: GAGVSQSPSNKVTEKGKDVELRCDPISGHTALYWYRQSLGQGLEFLIYFQGNSAPDKSGLPSDRFSAERTGGSVSTLTIQRTQQEDSAVYLCASSSVSGGAGTQYFGPGTRLLVL.

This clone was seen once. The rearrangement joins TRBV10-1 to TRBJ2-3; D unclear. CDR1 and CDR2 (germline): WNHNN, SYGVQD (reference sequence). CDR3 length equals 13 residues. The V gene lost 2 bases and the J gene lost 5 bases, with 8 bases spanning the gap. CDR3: CASSETLRDTQYF. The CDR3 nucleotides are TGCGCCAGCAGTGAGACTCTCCGAGATACGCAGTATTTT.

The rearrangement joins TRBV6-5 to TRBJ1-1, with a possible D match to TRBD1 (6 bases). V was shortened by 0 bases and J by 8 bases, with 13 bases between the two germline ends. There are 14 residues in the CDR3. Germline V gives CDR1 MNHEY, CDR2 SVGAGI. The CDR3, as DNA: TGTGCCAGCAGTTACTCTTATAGACAGGAAGAAGCTTTCTTT. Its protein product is CASSYSYRQEEAFF.

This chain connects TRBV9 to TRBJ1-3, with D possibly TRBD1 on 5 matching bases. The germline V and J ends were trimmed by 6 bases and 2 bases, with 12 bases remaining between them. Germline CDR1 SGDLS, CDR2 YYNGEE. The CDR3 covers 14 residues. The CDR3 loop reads CASTPGGTGNTIYF. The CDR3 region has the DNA TGTGCCAGCACTCCTGGGGGGACTGGAAACACCATATATTTT.

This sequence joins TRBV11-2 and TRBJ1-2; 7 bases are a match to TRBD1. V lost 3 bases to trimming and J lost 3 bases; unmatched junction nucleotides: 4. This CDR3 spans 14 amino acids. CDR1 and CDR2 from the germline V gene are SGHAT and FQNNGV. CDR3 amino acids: CASSFSTGDYGYTF. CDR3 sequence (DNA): TGTGCCAGCAGCTTTTCAACAGGGGACTATGGCTACACCTTC. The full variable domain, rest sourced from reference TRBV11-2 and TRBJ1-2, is EAGVAQSPRYKIIEKRQSVAFWCNPISGHATLYWYQQILGQGPKLLIQFQNNGVVDDSQLPKDRFSAERLKGVDSTLKIQPAKLEDSAVYLCASSFSTGDYGYTFGSGTRLTVV.

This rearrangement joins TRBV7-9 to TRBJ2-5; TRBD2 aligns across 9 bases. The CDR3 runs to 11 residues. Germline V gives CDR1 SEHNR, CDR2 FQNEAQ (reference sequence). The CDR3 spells CSSGSFETQYF. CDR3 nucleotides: TGTAGTAGCGGGAGTTTTGAGACCCAGTACTTC.

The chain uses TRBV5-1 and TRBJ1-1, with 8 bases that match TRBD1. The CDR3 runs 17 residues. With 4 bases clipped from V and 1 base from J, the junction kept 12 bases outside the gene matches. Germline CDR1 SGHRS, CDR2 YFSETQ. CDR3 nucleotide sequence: TGCGCCAGCAGCCAAGGAATAGGACAGGGTCGGAACACTGAAGCTTTCTTT. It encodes CASSQGIGQGRNTEAFF. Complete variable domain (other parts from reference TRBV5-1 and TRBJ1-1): KAGVTQTPRYLIKTRGQQVTLSCSPISGHRSVSWYQQTPGQGLQFLFEYFSETQRNKGNFPGRFSGRQFSNSRSEMNVSTLELGDSALYLCASSQGIGQGRNTEAFFGQGTRLTVV.

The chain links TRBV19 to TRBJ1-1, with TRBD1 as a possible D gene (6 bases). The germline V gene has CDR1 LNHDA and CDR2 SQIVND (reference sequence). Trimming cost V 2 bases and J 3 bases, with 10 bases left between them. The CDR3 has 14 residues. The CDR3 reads CASSIPGEYTEAFF. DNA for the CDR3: TGTGCCAGTAGTATACCAGGGGAGTACACTGAAGCTTTCTTT.

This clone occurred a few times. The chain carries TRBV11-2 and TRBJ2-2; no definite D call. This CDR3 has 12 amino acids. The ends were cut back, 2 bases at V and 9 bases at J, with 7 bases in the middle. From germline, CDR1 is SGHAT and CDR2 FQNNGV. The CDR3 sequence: CASSLSVRELFF. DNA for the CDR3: TGTGCCAGCAGCTTATCAGTCCGGGAGCTGTTTTTT.

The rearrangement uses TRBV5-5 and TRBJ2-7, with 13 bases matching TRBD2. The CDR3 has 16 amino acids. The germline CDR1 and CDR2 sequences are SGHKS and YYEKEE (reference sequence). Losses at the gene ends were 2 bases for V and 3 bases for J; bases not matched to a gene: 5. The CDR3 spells CASSFRTSGGVYEQYF. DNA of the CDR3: TGTGCCAGCAGCTTTAGGACTAGCGGGGGTGTCTACGAGCAGTACTTC.

The chain's CDR3 is CASSIDLGYNTEAFF. The CDR3 region has the DNA TGTGCCAGTAGTATAGACCTAGGATACAACACTGAAGCTTTCTTT. The V gene is TRBV19, the J gene TRBJ1-1; no reliable D call. Germline V gene lookup returns CDR1 LNHDA and CDR2 SQIVND (reference sequence). V was clipped by 0 bases and J by 2 bases, with 10 bases between them. The CDR3 sequence is 15 residues long. The full variable domain, rest sourced from reference TRBV19 and TRBJ1-1, is DGGITQSPKYLFRKEGQNVTLSCEQNLNHDAMYWYRQDPGQGLRLIYYSQIVNDFQKGDIAEGYSVSREKKESFPLTVTSAQKNPTAFYLCASSIDLGYNTEAFFGQGTRLTVV.

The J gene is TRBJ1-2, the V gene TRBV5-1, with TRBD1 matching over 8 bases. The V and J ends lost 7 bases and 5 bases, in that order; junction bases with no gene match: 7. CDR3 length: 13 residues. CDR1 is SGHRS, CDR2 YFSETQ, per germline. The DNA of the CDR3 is TGCGCCAGCGGTCAGGGGGCCGGATATGGCTACACCTTC. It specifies CASGQGAGYGYTF.

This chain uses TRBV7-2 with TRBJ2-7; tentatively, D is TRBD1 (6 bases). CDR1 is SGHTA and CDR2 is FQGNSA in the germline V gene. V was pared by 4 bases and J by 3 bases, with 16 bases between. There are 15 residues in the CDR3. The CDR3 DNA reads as TGTGCCAGCAGCTCAGGGGTAGGGGGAAGCTACGAGCAGTACTTC. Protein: CASSSGVGGSYEQYF.

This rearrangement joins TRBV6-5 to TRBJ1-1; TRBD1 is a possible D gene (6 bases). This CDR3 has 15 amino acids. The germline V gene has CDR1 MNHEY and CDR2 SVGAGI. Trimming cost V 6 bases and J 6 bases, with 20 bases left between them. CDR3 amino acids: CASSTGTSYSAEAFF. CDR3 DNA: TGTGCCAGCAGCACCGGGACATCCTATAGCGCTGAAGCTTTCTTT.

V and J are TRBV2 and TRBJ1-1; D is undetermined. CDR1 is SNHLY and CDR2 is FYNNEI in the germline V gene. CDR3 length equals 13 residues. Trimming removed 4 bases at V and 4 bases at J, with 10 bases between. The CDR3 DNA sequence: TGTGCCAGCAGTGTAGACCGGGTCACTGAAGCTTTCTTT. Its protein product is CASSVDRVTEAFF.

The CDR3 reads CASTHQIGGGGGNIQYF. The CDR3, as DNA: TGTGCCAGCACCCACCAAATTGGAGGGGGAGGGGGTAACATTCAGTACTTC. The rearrangement uses TRBV11-2 and TRBJ2-4; weak D call: TRBD2 (7 bases). Germline CDR1 and CDR2: SGHAT and FQNNGV. This CDR3 spans 17 amino acids. Trimming removed 7 bases from V and 7 bases from J, with 26 bases in between.

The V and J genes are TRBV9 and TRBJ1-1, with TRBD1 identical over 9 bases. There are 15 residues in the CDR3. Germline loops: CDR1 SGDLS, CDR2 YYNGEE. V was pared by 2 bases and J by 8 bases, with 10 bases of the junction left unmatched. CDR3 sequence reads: CASSVGTGFPPEAFF. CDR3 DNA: TGTGCCAGCAGCGTCGGGACAGGGTTTCCTCCCGAAGCTTTCTTT.

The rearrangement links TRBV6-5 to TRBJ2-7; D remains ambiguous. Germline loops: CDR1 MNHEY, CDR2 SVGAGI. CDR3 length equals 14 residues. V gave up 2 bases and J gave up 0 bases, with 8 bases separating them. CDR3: CASSYRLSSYEQYF. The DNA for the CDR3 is TGTGCCAGCAGTTACCGACTGAGCTCCTACGAGCAGTACTTC.

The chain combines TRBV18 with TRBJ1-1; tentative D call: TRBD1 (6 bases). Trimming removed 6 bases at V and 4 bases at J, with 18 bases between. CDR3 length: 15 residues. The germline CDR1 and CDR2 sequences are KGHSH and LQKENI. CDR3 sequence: CASSPRGGAPTEAFF. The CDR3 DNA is TGTGCCAGCTCTCCTAGGGGGGGGGCTCCCACTGAAGCTTTCTTT.

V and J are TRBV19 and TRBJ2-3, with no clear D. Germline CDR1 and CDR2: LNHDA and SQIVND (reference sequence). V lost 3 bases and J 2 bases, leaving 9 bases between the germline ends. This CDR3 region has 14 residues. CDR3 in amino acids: CASSILLPTDTQYF. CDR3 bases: TGTGCCAGTAGTATCCTCCTTCCCACAGATACGCAGTATTTT.

CDR3 protein: CASSESSFGDTQYF. The CDR3 nucleotides are TGTGCCAGCAGTGAATCCTCCTTCGGAGATACGCAGTATTTT. The V gene is TRBV2, the J gene TRBJ2-3, with unresolved D. CDR3 length: 14 residues. Germline loops: CDR1 SNHLY, CDR2 FYNNEI. V shed 2 bases and J shed 5 bases, with 11 bases lying between them.